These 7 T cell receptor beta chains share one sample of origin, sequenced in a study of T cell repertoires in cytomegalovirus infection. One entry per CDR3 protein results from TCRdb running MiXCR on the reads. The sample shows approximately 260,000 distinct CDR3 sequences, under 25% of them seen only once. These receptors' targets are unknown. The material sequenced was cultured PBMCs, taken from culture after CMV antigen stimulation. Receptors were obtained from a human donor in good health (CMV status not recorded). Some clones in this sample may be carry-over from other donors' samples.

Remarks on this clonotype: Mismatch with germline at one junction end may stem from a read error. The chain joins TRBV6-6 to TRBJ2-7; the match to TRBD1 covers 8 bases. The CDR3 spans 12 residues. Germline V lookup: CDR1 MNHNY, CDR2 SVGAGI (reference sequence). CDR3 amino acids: CASNPGGPSFWF. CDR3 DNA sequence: TGTGCCAGCAACCCAGGGGGCCCTTCCTTCTGGTTC.

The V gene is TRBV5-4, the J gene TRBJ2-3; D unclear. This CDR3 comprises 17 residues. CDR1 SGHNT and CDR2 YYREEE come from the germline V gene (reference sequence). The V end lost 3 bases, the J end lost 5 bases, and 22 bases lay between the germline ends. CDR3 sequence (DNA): TGTGCCAGCAGCTGGCTTGTAGGCGAGAACAATTTAGATACGCAGTATTTT. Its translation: CASSWLVGENNLDTQYF.

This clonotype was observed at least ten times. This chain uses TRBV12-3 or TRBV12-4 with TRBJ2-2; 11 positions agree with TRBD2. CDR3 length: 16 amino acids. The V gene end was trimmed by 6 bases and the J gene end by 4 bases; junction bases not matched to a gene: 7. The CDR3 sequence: CASRDTGTSGTGELFF. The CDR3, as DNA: TGTGCCAGCAGAGATACCGGGACTAGCGGCACCGGGGAGCTGTTTTTT.

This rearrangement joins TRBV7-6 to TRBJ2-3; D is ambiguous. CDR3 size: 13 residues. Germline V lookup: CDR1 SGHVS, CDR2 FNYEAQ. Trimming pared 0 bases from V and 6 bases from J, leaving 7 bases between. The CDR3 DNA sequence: TGTGCCAGCAGCTTAGCCTCCCCTGATACGCAGTATTTT. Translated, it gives CASSLASPDTQYF. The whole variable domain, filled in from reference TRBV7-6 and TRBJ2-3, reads GAGVSQSPRYKVTKRGQDVALRCDPISGHVSLYWYRQALGQGPEFLTYFNYEAQQDKSGLPNDRFSAERPEGSISTLTIQRTEQRDSAMYRCASSLASPDTQYFGPGTRLTVL.

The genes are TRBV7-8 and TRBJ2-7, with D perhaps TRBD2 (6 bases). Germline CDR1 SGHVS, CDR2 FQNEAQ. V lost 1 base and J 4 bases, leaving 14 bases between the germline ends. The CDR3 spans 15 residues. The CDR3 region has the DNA TGTGCCAGCAGCTTAGTCCCCAGCGGGCCTTACGAGCAGTACGTC. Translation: CASSLVPSGPYEQYV.

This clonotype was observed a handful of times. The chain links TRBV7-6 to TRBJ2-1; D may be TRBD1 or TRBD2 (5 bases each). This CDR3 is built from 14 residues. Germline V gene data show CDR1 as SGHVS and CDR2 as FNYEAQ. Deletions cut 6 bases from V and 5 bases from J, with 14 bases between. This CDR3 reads CASRLGTSHNEQFF. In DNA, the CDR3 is TGTGCCAGCAGACTAGGGACCTCACACAATGAGCAGTTCTTC.

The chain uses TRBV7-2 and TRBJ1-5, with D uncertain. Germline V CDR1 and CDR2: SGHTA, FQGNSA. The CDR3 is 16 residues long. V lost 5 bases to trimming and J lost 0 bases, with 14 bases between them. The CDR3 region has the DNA TGTGCCAGCAGCCCTCGGACGGTGATTAGCAATCAGCCCCAGCATTTT. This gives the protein CASSPRTVISNQPQHF.